This T cell receptor beta chain was retrieved from a study of T cell responses to AZD1222 COVID-19 vaccine. Data came from immunoSEQ multiplex PCR; TCRdb stores just in-frame clones and leaves some out. The data contain some 140,000 clones, roughly 84% of them singletons. Notes on the study in general: A mostly white British donor set with more females was recruited, and clonal diversity was possibly underestimated. Baseline seropositivity occurred in only a handful of AZD1222 recipients. Among vaccine-associated CD4 TCRs, coverage spanned spike, with dominance at 160-218 and 743-854. Targeting of unmutated variant regions was reportedly seen in nearly half of spike-specific TCRs.

As regards this clone: As yet, its antigen is unknown.

The length of the CDR3 is 15 residues. Germline CDR1 is LNHNV and CDR2 is YYDKDF (reference sequence). The germline V and J ends were trimmed by 1 base and 1 base, with 10 bases remaining between them. This sample comprised peripheral blood, obtained on day 0 of AZD1222 vaccination. The TCR originated in an adult in good health. The genes are TRBV15 and TRBJ1-1; D gene ambiguous. The CDR3 reads CATSRGGGQNTEAFF. In DNA, the CDR3 is TGTGCCACCAGCAGAGGGGGAGGGCAGAACACTGAAGCTTTCTTT.